Sequencing of this TCR beta chain was carried out in a study of T-cell reconstitution after alpha-beta-depleted transplantation in children. Broader study findings: Among T cells one year after transplant, newly produced cells accounted for most counts and diversity.

It was with unique molecular identifiers that the TCRbeta library was prepared. TCRdb re-called the PCR reads through MiXCR, storing one row per CDR3 protein. Altogether thousands of distinct CDR3 sequences are present, about 10% being singletons, with the ten largest covering more than 20%. This clonotype was observed at least ten times. Its antigen is still unknown. V lost 7 bases, J lost 1 base, and 8 bases lay in between. The CDR3 contains 13 residues. From germline, CDR1 is SNHLY and CDR2 FYNNEI. Sample: PBMCs, mostly from graft donor cells, taken 180 days after TCRalphabeta/CD19-depleted stem cell transplant. The receptor was isolated from a child under three years old who had a stem cell transplant for acute myeloid leukemia, so the T cells may come from the graft donor. The chain recombines TRBV2 with TRBJ1-3; no clear D. DNA for the CDR3: TGTGCCAGCAAGGAGAGGTCTGGAAACACCATATATTTT. Encoded protein: CASKERSGNTIYF.